The T cell receptor (beta chain) under discussion was sequenced for a study of T cells in Graves' hyperthyroidism and ophthalmopathy (dated by TCRdb to about 2019). Notes on the research overall: Peripheral blood samples were taken at initial diagnosis, before any treatment was given. To identify TCR V-J signatures that set the groups apart, the researchers used a discovery cohort of about a hundred patients, made up of under 45 with Graves' ophthalmopathy and 57 with stable Graves' hyperthyroidism. Whether ophthalmopathy could be predicted prospectively was tested in an independent validation cohort made up of roughly 19 hyperthyroidism patients plus 17 patients who later progressed to ophthalmopathy. The 75 to 100 discovery patients were divided at random into training and test sets in a 7:3 ratio. Thyroid tissue and blood T-cell repertoires from several Graves' hyperthyroidism patients were also compared in the study. After blood sampling, hyperthyroidism patients were treated with methimazole at a starting dose of 30 mg daily, and ophthalmopathy patients were treated with high-dose intravenous methylprednisolone. According to the paper, TCR Vbeta CDR3 sequencing was carried out on about 140 peripheral blood samples, which came from fewer than 50 ophthalmopathy, around 74 hyperthyroidism and 17 progressor patients. Results the study describes overall, beyond this receptor: A 13 V-J signature model separated ophthalmopathy from stable hyperthyroidism, with about 90% sensitivity and about 81% specificity in cross-validation and 80%/75% in testing. Sample size was not statistically predetermined, and investigators were not blinded to group allocation. Most expanded thyroid clonotypes (frequency above 0.001) were also found in blood, which suggests that blood repertoires may mirror thyroid immune responses. During validation, the model predicted progression to ophthalmopathy a median of approximately 6.5 months ahead of onset, with almost 71% sensitivity and roughly 75% specificity.

The CDR3 runs 18 amino acids, cysteine and phenylalanine included. The only DNA kept is the CDR3, 54 bases in frame from the first base. V is cut back by 2 bases and J by 0 bases, with 8 bases in the junction unmatched. According to the germline V gene, CDR1 reads SGHAT and CDR2 reads FQNNGV. Ophthalmopathy patients had moderately to severely active disease, Clinical Activity Score of at least 3, NOSPECS grade of at least 4, and duration under 3 months. Any patient with an uncontrolled infection, another autoimmune disease, pregnancy or lactation was excluded. Clinical symptoms, serum thyroxine and TRAb, thyroid ultrasound, and orbital computed tomography formed the basis for the diagnoses. Ficoll-Paque density gradient centrifugation was used to isolate PBMCs from around 9.1 ml of fresh peripheral blood. Total RNA was extracted using Trizol reagent, and RNA quality was assessed on an Agilent 2100 Bioanalyzer.

The TCR beta CDR3 regions were amplified from the RNA transcripts. For the first round of RT-PCR on the TCR CDR3, the HTBI primer set was used together with the Qiagen OneStep RT-PCR kit. Libraries were constructed in a second round of multiplex PCR, after which size selection and purification were carried out. Libraries were sequenced paired-end with 100 bp reads on an Illumina HiSeq2000. The original pipeline was this. SOAPnuke was used to process the raw data, throwing out any read that contained adapters or uncalled bases, had a mean Phred below 15, or lacked an exact constant-primer or identifier match. COPE v1.2.5 was used to merge the high-quality paired reads, and each unique nucleotide sequence was defined as a clonotype. MiTCR v1.1 was used to align clonotypes to the IMGT TRBV, TRBD and TRBJ reference segments. The analysis included only V-J combinations with a frequency above 0.0001, which together covered approximately 99% of the repertoires. A TCS score was defined as the ratio between F50 (clonal expansion) and ExV (chaos), using BLOSUM62-based TCRdist between CDR3 peptides within each V-J. Welch's t-statistics and random forest reduced 450 to 600 V-J features to 13, which were used in a naive Bayes classifier (R e1071). The public reads were reprocessed in TCRdb via fastp at Q25 and MiXCR, keeping in-frame beta chains. Entries are consolidated by CDR3 protein sequence, retaining the most common genes and DNA. TCRdb's processing, not the authors' own work, is the source of the V and J calls. The sample data list about 290,000 distinct CDR3 sequences, and 15% to 20% of these were observed just once. Under 40% of the sample is taken by the ten largest.

The table lists this clonotype with many counts. It lacks a known antigen. Nothing much larger sits one base from this clone, and base qualities are not available. The chain joins TRBV11-2 to TRBJ2-1; TRBD2 lines up with 9 middle nucleotides. The sample was blood. The origin of this receptor is a man over 45 with Graves' ophthalmopathy. The DNA sequence follows: TGTGCCAGCAGCTTAAGAGCTAGCGGGATCCTCTCCTACAATGAGCAGTTCTTC. It translates as CASSLRASGILSYNEQFF. With the portions outside the CDR3 filled from the reference TRBV11-2 and TRBJ2-1 genes, the complete variable region becomes EAGVAQSPRYKIIEKRQSVAFWCNPISGHATLYWYQQILGQGPKLLIQFQNNGVVDDSQLPKDRFSAERLKGVDSTLKIQPAKLEDSAVYLCASSLRASGILSYNEQFFGPGTRLTVL.